This T cell receptor (beta chain) was captured in a study of PD-L1 blockade in urothelial cancer. From germline, CDR1 is SGHKS and CDR2 YYEKEE (reference sequence). The CDR3 contains 13 residues. V was shortened by 4 bases and J by 4 bases, with 12 bases between the two germline ends. Profiled with immunoSEQ multiplex PCR; TCRdb holds only in-frame clones, not every one. This table has some 57,000 clones, around 84% appearing once. As for time point: pretreatment peripheral blood. Sequencing was performed on PBMCs, taken around atezolizumab (anti-PD-L1) treatment. The origin of this receptor is a man between 45 and 60 years old with urothelial cancer. This rearrangement joins TRBV5-5 to TRBJ2-7, with D tentatively TRBD1 (5 bases). The CDR3 DNA follows: TGTGCCAGCAGCCGCCCACCAGGGTACGAGCAGTACTTC. Encoded protein: CASSRPPGYEQYF.